A single sample gave rise to the 13 T cell receptor beta chains below, sequenced in a study of OX40 agonist ivuxolimab in advanced cancers. Produced via immunoSEQ multiplex PCR; TCRdb's table is partial and in-frame only. Among 45,000 to 65,000 clones, around 87% were seen once, and the ten largest hold 1.8%. The specimen comprised CD4+ or CD8+ T cells sorted from blood, sampled in a trial of the OX40 agonist ivuxolimab. Receptor source: an adult with an advanced solid tumor such as melanoma, head and neck, liver or kidney cancer.

This clone was seen only once. This CDR3 reads CAWRRDRGRVGELFF. As DNA, the CDR3 is TGTGCCTGGAGGCGAGACAGGGGGCGGGTCGGGGAGCTGTTTTTT. The chain has TRBV30 and TRBJ2-2; 10 nucleotides agree with TRBD1. Germline V gene lookup returns CDR1 GTSNPN and CDR2 SVGIG (reference sequence). Trimming took 3 bases from V and 7 from J; bases not matched to a gene: 8. The length of the CDR3 is 15 residues.

The rearrangement links TRBV27 to TRBJ2-7, with D maybe TRBD2 (6 bases). V shed 5 bases and J shed 3 bases, with 14 bases lying between them. CDR3 length equals 14 residues. Per germline, CDR1 MNHEY and CDR2 SMNVEV (reference sequence). CDR3 sequence (DNA): TGTGCCAGCAGTGGGCGGGGCTCCCTCTACGAGCAGTACTTC. This encodes CASSGRGSLYEQYF.

The CDR3 coding sequence is TGTGCCAGCAGCTTAGGCAGGGGAGATCAGCCCCAGCATTTT. It yields the protein CASSLGRGDQPQHF. The chain has TRBV7-9 and TRBJ1-5; maybe TRBD1 (6 bases). The CDR3 extends over 14 amino acids. Germline V lookup: CDR1 SEHNR, CDR2 FQNEAQ (reference sequence). Deletions cut 1 base from V and 5 bases from J, with 9 bases between.

The rearrangement uses TRBV5-4 and TRBJ2-1; 8 bases line up with TRBD2. The CDR3 has 16 residues. V dropped 4 bases and J dropped 8; count of bases not matched to a gene: 14. The V gene's germline CDR1 is SGHNT and CDR2 YYREEE (reference sequence). The CDR3 nucleotides are TGTGCCAGCAGCCCCGTCCCCCTAGCGGGCGGCGATGAGCAGTTCTTC. This encodes CASSPVPLAGGDEQFF.

This rearrangement joins TRBV5-1 to TRBJ2-2; the match to TRBD1 covers 11 bases. Per germline, CDR1 SGHRS and CDR2 YFSETQ. The ends lost 4 bases at V and 4 bases at J; junction bases unmatched: 6. This CDR3 comprises 16 residues. The CDR3 reads CASSPRDRGITGELFF. CDR3 bases: TGCGCCAGCAGCCCCCGGGACAGGGGGATCACCGGGGAGCTGTTTTTT. The whole variable domain, filled in from reference TRBV5-1 and TRBJ2-2, reads KAGVTQTPRYLIKTRGQQVTLSCSPISGHRSVSWYQQTPGQGLQFLFEYFSETQRNKGNFPGRFSGRQFSNSRSEMNVSTLELGDSALYLCASSPRDRGITGELFFGEGSRLTVL.

CDR3 region: CASSPGLGGGQETQYF. Written as DNA, the CDR3 is TGTGCCAGCTCGCCGGGTCTGGGCGGAGGTCAAGAGACCCAGTACTTC. The V and J genes are TRBV18 and TRBJ2-5; D is possibly TRBD2 (5 bases). With 6 bases removed from V and 2 bases from J, the gap between germline ends came to 19 bases. Germline lookup yields CDR1 KGHSH and CDR2 LQKENI. This CDR3 contains 16 residues.

This rearrangement joins TRBV27 to TRBJ1-3; D gene uncertain. CDR1 MNHEY and CDR2 SMNVEV come from the germline V gene (reference sequence). The CDR3 length is 14 residues. V lost 0 bases and J lost 6, with 9 bases in between. The DNA for the CDR3 is TGTGCCAGCAGTTTATCTCCGACGGAAAACACCATATATTTT. Translation gives CASSLSPTENTIYF.

CDR3: CASQREQSAVYGYTF. Written as DNA, the CDR3 is TGTGCCAGTCAACGAGAACAAAGCGCGGTCTATGGCTACACCTTC. V gene TRBV6-1 combines with J gene TRBJ1-2; D is undetermined. Trimming took off 9 bases at V and 4 bases at J, with 21 bases between the two ends. Per the germline V gene, CDR1 is MNHNS and CDR2 is SASEGT. The CDR3 totals 15 residues.

The chain recombines TRBV6-1 with TRBJ2-1; possible D gene TRBD1, 6 bases. Germline V gives CDR1 MNHNS, CDR2 SASEGT. V was cut by 7 bases and J by 6 bases, with 13 bases left in between. CDR3 length: 13 residues. CDR3 bases: TGTGCCAGCAAGGCGCAGGGGACCAATGAGCAGTTCTTC. It is translated as CASKAQGTNEQFF.

The rearrangement joins TRBV6-4 to TRBJ2-3; no reliable D call. The CDR3 consists of 14 residues. V lost 0 bases and J 2 bases, leaving 6 bases between the germline ends. Germline CDR1 is MRHNA and CDR2 is SNTAGT. DNA of the CDR3: TGTGCCAGCAGTGACTCAGCCCACACAGATACGCAGTATTTT. It codes for CASSDSAHTDTQYF.

This chain links TRBV28 with TRBJ2-5, with 7 bases identical to TRBD2. The CDR3 is 12 amino acids. Per germline, CDR1 MDHEN and CDR2 SYDVKM. The trim removed 6 bases at V and 5 bases at J, leaving 3 bases unmatched. CDR3 DNA: TGTGCCAGCAGGATCGGGAGGGAGACCCAGTACTTC. This gives the protein CASRIGRETQYF.

The chain links TRBV27 to TRBJ1-1; a possible D gene is TRBD1 (5 bases). In germline, CDR1 is MNHEY, CDR2 SMNVEV (reference sequence). The CDR3 contains 13 residues. V shed 4 bases and J shed 8 bases, with 14 bases lying between them. The CDR3 is CASSYGGGSEAFF. The CDR3 bases are TGTGCCAGCAGTTATGGGGGAGGCTCCGAAGCTTTCTTT.

The CDR3 reads CASSQRSPSPNYGYTF. The DNA for the CDR3 is TGCGCCAGCAGCCAACGGAGCCCTTCGCCGAACTATGGCTACACCTTC. The genes are TRBV4-1 and TRBJ1-2; unclear D gene. Germline V CDR1 and CDR2: MGHRA, YSYEKL. CDR3 length: 16 residues. The germline V and J ends were trimmed by 2 bases and 2 bases, with 15 bases remaining between them.